This T cell receptor (beta chain) was observed in a study of identical twins. With template switching, a universal primer site was added, and the cDNA carried unique molecular identifiers. TCRdb re-analysed the 5' RACE reads in MiXCR, keeping a single row per CDR3 protein. The data show 1.5 million to 2 million distinct CDR3 sequences, about 31% seen once. The receptor's source is a newborn girl in good health. Sequenced sample: cord blood.

CDR3 bases: TGCGCCAGCAGCCAACAGAGGACCACAGATACGCAGTATTTT. It is translated as CASSQQRTTDTQYF. V is TRBV5-1 and J is TRBJ2-3; D ambiguous. V gave up 4 bases and J gave up 2 bases, with 11 bases separating them. This CDR3 is 14 amino acids long. Germline V lookup: CDR1 SGHRS, CDR2 YFSETQ.